Listed here are 22 T cell receptor beta chains from one sample, sequenced in a study of early T cells in non-severe SARS-CoV-2 infection. TCRdb re-analysed the 5' RACE reads in MiXCR, keeping a single row per CDR3 protein. The sample shows about 110,000 distinct CDR3 sequences, about 12% of them seen only once. The sample in question was whole blood, obtained at baseline. The receptors here all came from an adult who was a healthcare worker with PCR-confirmed SARS-CoV-2 infection or an uninfected control (not recorded which).

This clonotype was detected many times. The rearrangement uses TRBV5-5 and TRBJ1-4; TRBD1 agrees at 9 bases. The CDR3 is 16 amino acids. V was clipped by 0 bases and J by 5 bases; unmatched bases: 5. CDR1 and CDR2 from the germline V gene are SGHKS and YYEKEE (reference sequence). The CDR3 sequence: CASSLAGTGMNEKLFF. The CDR3 DNA is TGTGCCAGCAGCTTGGCAGGGACAGGGATGAATGAAAAACTGTTTTTT.

This clonotype was detected many times. The chain recombines TRBV5-5 with TRBJ1-2, with unresolved D. Germline lookup yields CDR1 SGHKS and CDR2 YYEKEE (reference sequence). This CDR3 spans 17 amino acids. The ends were cut back, 4 bases at V and 4 bases at J, with 23 bases in the middle. As DNA, the CDR3 is TGTGCCAGCAGCCTCTGGAAGATCGTGGACCGAATCTATGGCTACACCTTC. This sequence encodes CASSLWKIVDRIYGYTF.

This clonotype has more than one count but fewer than ten. V is TRBV10-3 and J is TRBJ2-7; a possible D gene is TRBD2 (6 bases). The CDR3 sequence is 12 residues long. The V end was cut by 4 bases, the J end by 4 bases, with 8 bases between. Germline CDR1 is ENHRY and CDR2 is SYGVKD. The CDR3 DNA sequence: TGTGCCATCAGTGCGACTAGTTACGAGCAGTACTTC. This gives the protein CAISATSYEQYF.

This clonotype showed up just a few times. The rearrangement links TRBV5-1 to TRBJ2-7; weak D call: TRBD1 (6 bases). CDR1 is SGHRS, CDR2 YFSETQ, per germline. The germline V and J ends were trimmed by 1 base and 0 bases, with 14 bases remaining between them. CDR3 length: 16 residues. The CDR3 DNA is TGCGCCAGCAGCTTGTCCCCGGGACACAGCTCCTACGAGCAGTACTTC. It is translated as CASSLSPGHSSYEQYF.

This clonotype came up a few times. The chain uses TRBV7-9 and TRBJ1-1, with D hard to call. Germline CDR1 SEHNR, CDR2 FQNEAQ (reference sequence). The CDR3 length is 16 residues. The V gene lost 0 bases and the J gene lost 3 bases, with 14 bases spanning the gap. CDR3 DNA sequence: TGTGCCAGCAGCTTAGCGGAGGCGGGATCGGACACTGAAGCTTTCTTT. Its translation: CASSLAEAGSDTEAFF.

V and J are TRBV28 and TRBJ2-7; D gene unclear. CDR1 and CDR2 (germline): MDHEN, SYDVKM. The CDR3 runs 12 residues. The V end was cut by 3 bases, the J end by 6 bases, with 9 bases between. The DNA of the CDR3 is TGTGCCAGCAGTTTTAGCACCATCGAGCAGTACTTC. Translated: CASSFSTIEQYF.

The chain joins TRBV6-2 or TRBV6-3 to TRBJ2-7; possible D gene TRBD2, 6 bases. CDR1 is MNHEY and CDR2 is SVGEGT in the germline V gene. This CDR3 spans 14 amino acids. The V end lost 2 bases, the J end lost 0 bases, and 8 bases lay between the germline ends. The DNA of the CDR3 is TGTGCCAGCAGTTACCCGGACTACTCCTACGAGCAGTACTTC. This translates into CASSYPDYSYEQYF.

There are many counts of this clonotype. J is TRBJ2-7 and V is TRBV12-3 or TRBV12-4; 9 nucleotides align to TRBD2. The CDR3 spans 15 residues. V shed 6 bases, J shed 3 bases, and the junction held 9 bases outside the gene matches. CDR3 residues: CASRTLAGPVYEQYF. CDR3 DNA: TGTGCCAGCAGGACCCTAGCGGGACCTGTCTACGAGCAGTACTTC.

The chain uses TRBV9 and TRBJ1-6; D remains ambiguous. CDR1 and CDR2 (germline): SGDLS, YYNGEE. Trimming shortened V by 4 bases and J by 7 bases, and 9 bases separated the two germline ends. The CDR3 has 13 amino acids. CDR3 sequence reads: CASSSTPNSPLHF. The CDR3 DNA reads TGTGCCAGCAGCTCGACACCCAATTCACCCCTCCACTTT.

The chain uses TRBV19 and TRBJ2-7; D is possibly TRBD2 (6 bases). Per germline, CDR1 LNHDA and CDR2 SQIVND (reference sequence). This CDR3 has 13 amino acids. The V end was cut by 5 bases, the J end by 4 bases, with 12 bases between. CDR3 sequence (DNA): TGTGCCAGTAGTTCCGGACTACTGTACGAGCAGTACTTC. It yields the protein CASSSGLLYEQYF.

The sample holds a few counts of this clonotype. The chain carries TRBV29-1 and TRBJ2-2; D remains ambiguous. This CDR3 is built from 12 residues. Germline V gives CDR1 SQVTM, CDR2 ANQGSEA. V was trimmed by 2 bases and J by 3 bases, leaving 4 bases between them. The CDR3 DNA sequence: TGCAGCGTTGAACGGGACACCGGGGAGCTGTTTTTT. This translates into CSVERDTGELFF.

This chain uses TRBV20-1 with TRBJ2-2; 7 bases line up with TRBD1. The CDR3 is 14 amino acids. The trim removed 1 base at V and 4 bases at J, leaving 3 bases unmatched. Germline V gives CDR1 DFQATT, CDR2 SNEGSKA (reference sequence). The CDR3 reads CSARAGQSTGELFF. In DNA form, the CDR3 reads TGCAGTGCTAGAGCGGGACAGTCCACCGGGGAGCTGTTTTTT.

The chain couples TRBV29-1 to TRBJ2-1; weak D call: TRBD1 (6 bases). The germline V and J ends were trimmed by 7 bases and 7 bases, with 20 bases remaining between them. Germline CDR1 is SQVTM and CDR2 is ANQGSEA. This CDR3 contains 14 residues. The CDR3 DNA reads TGCAGCGATGAGGTACAGGGAATCGATAATGAGCAGTTCTTC. It specifies CSDEVQGIDNEQFF.

The rearrangement uses TRBV10-3 and TRBJ2-1; 10 bases match TRBD2. The CDR3 totals 17 residues. In germline, CDR1 is ENHRY, CDR2 SYGVKD. V lost 5 bases and J lost 0; bases outside the gene matches: 7. Written as DNA, the CDR3 is TGTGCCATCAGTAAGAAAGGACTAGCGGACTCCTACAATGAGCAGTTCTTC. It codes for CAISKKGLADSYNEQFF.

The chain links TRBV5-4 to TRBJ2-6; D not certain. Germline CDR1 and CDR2: SGHNT and YYREEE (reference sequence). The CDR3 loop spans 13 amino acids. Trimming took off 5 bases at V and 0 bases at J, with 3 bases between the two ends. DNA for the CDR3: TGTGCCAGCAGGCACTCTGGGGCCAACGTCCTGACTTTC. Its translation: CASRHSGANVLTF. Using reference TRBV5-4 and TRBJ2-6 for the parts outside the CDR3, the full variable domain is ETGVTQSPTHLIKTRGQQVTLRCSSQSGHNTVSWYQQALGQGPQFIFQYYREEENGRGNFPPRFSGLQFPNYSSELNVNALELDDSALYLCASRHSGANVLTFGAGSRLTVL.

The rearrangement uses TRBV30 and TRBJ1-1; D is perhaps TRBD1 (5 bases). The germline V gene has CDR1 GTSNPN and CDR2 SVGIG (reference sequence). CDR3 length: 13 amino acids. V lost 1 base and J lost 4, with 10 bases in between. CDR3 amino acids: CAWSGGGGTEAFF. CDR3 coding DNA: TGTGCCTGGAGTGGTGGGGGGGGCACTGAAGCTTTCTTT.

This clonotype was picked up a small number of times. This chain uses TRBV4-1 with TRBJ2-5, with a tentative D call TRBD1 (5 bases). The germline V gene has CDR1 MGHRA and CDR2 YSYEKL. The V end was cut by 4 bases, the J end by 0 bases, with 12 bases between. The CDR3 is 15 amino acids. CDR3 in amino acids: CASSLPDRHQETQYF. CDR3 nucleotide sequence: TGCGCCAGCAGCCTCCCTGACAGACACCAAGAGACCCAGTACTTC.

The gene calls are TRBV30 and TRBJ1-1; maybe TRBD1 (5 bases). The V end lost 3 bases, the J end lost 6 bases, and 17 bases lay between the germline ends. CDR1 and CDR2 (germline): GTSNPN, SVGIG (reference sequence). The CDR3 has 14 residues. The CDR3 DNA is TGTGCCTGGAGCTCTCTAGCGGGGCAGGCTGAAGCTTTCTTT. Translating it yields CAWSSLAGQAEAFF.

This clonotype came up a few times. The V gene is TRBV28, the J gene TRBJ1-1; D unclear. With 5 bases removed from V and 4 bases from J, the gap between germline ends came to 8 bases. CDR3 length: 12 residues. The germline V gene has CDR1 MDHEN and CDR2 SYDVKM. The CDR3 spells CASSPGLTEAFF. CDR3 bases: TGTGCCAGCAGTCCCGGCCTCACTGAAGCTTTCTTT.

The J gene is TRBJ1-1, the V gene TRBV7-3; no definite D call. Per germline, CDR1 SGHTA and CDR2 FQGTGA. V was shortened by 5 bases and J by 3 bases, with 10 bases between the two germline ends. The CDR3 is 13 residues long. The CDR3 nucleotides read TGTGCCAGCAGCCTGAACACGGACACTGAAGCTTTCTTT. Translation gives CASSLNTDTEAFF.

This clonotype was seen a handful of times. A junction boundary mismatches the germline segment, possibly from a read error. The genes are TRBV30 and TRBJ1-1, with D unresolved. The CDR3 runs 12 residues. Germline assignment: CDR1 GTSNPN and CDR2 SVGIG (reference sequence). CDR3 amino acids: CAWSGDIPPENF. CDR3 nucleotide sequence: TGTGCCTGGAGTGGAGATATTCCTCCCGAGAACTTT.

This clonotype was found a few times. The chain has TRBV20-1 and TRBJ1-1; D might be TRBD1 (5 bases). V dropped 6 bases and J dropped 6 bases, with 20 bases sitting between them. CDR3 size: 14 residues. Germline V gives CDR1 DFQATT, CDR2 SNEGSKA (reference sequence). The CDR3 reads CSAAGRRRRAEAFF. CDR3 DNA: TGCAGTGCCGCGGGGCGCAGACGAAGAGCTGAAGCTTTCTTT.